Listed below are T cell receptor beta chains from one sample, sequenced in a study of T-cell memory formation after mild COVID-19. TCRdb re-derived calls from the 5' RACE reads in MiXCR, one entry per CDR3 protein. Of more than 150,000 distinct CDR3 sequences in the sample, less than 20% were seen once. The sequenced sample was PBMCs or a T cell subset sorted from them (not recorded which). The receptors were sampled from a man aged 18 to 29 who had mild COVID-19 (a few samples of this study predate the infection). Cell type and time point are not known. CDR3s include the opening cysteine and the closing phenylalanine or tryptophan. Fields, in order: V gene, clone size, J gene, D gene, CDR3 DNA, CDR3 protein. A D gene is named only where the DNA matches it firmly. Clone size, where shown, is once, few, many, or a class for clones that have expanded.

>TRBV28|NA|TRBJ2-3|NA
TGTGCCAGCAGGACTCCCGCTACAGATACGCAGTATTTT
CASRTPATDTQYF
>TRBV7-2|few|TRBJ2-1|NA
TGTGCCAGCGGACTAGAGGACAGGTCTCAGTTCTTC
CASGLEDRSQFF
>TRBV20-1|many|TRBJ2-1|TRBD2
TGCAGTGCCGACATAGCGGGGGGATCGGGTGAGCAGTTCTTC
CSADIAGGSGEQFF
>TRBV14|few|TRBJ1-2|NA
TGTGCCAGCAGCCAAGGGGGCAACTATGGCTACACCTTC
CASSQGGNYGYTF
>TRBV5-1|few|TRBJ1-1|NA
TGCGCCAGCAGCTTTTCCCCAGGGCATAACACTGAAGCTTTCTTT
CASSFSPGHNTEAFF
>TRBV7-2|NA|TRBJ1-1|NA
TGTGCCAGCAGCTTACTCCGGGGGGCAGACTTAAACACTGAAGCTTTCTTT
CASSLLRGADLNTEAFF
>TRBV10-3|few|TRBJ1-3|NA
TGTGCCATCAGTGTCCAGAGCTCTGGAAACACCATATATTTT
CAISVQSSGNTIYF
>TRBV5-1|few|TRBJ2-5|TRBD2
TGCGCCAGCAGCTCTTCGACTAGCGGGAAAGAGACCCAGTACTTC
CASSSSTSGKETQYF
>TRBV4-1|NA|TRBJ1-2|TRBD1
TGCGCCAGCAGCCAGACCGGGACAGGGAGCAACTATGGCTACACCTTC
CASSQTGTGSNYGYTF
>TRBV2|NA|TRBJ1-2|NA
TGTGCCAGCAGTGAAGGGCCAAGACCTAACTATGGCTACACCTTC
CASSEGPRPNYGYTF
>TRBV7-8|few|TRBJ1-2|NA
TGTGCCAGCAGCTTAACACAGGGAACCTATGGCTACACCTTC
CASSLTQGTYGYTF
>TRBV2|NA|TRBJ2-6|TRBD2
TGTGCCCGGGGAGGGGCTGGGGCCAACGTCCTGACTTTC
CARGGAGANVLTF
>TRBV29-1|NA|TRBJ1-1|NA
TGCAGCGTTGAGGGGGCACTAAACACTGAAGCTTTCTTT
CSVEGALNTEAFF
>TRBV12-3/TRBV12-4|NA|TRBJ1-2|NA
TGTGCCAGCTCCCCACACAGGGTCGCCTATGGCTACACCTTC
CASSPHRVAYGYTF
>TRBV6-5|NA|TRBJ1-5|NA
TGTGCCAGCAGTTACTCGTCGGGGGAATCACAGCCCCAGCATTTT
CASSYSSGESQPQHF
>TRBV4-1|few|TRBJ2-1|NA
TGCGCCAGCAAGCCAGGGCTGGGGTTCTCCTACAATGAGCAGTTCTTC
CASKPGLGFSYNEQFF
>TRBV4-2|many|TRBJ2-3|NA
TGTGCCAGCAGCCAAGTTAGCACAGATACGCAGTATTTT
CASSQVSTDTQYF
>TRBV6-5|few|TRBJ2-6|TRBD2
TGTGCCAGCAGTTCTGCTCCGGGGGGGCCCTGGGGGGCCAACGTCCTGACTTTC
CASSSAPGGPWGANVLTF
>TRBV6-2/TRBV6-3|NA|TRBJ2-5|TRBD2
TGTGCCAGCAGCTCTAGCGGGAGAAAAGAGACCCAGTACTTC
CASSSSGRKETQYF
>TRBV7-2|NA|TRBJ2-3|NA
TGTGCCAGCAGCCCCCAGACCACTAGAACAGATACGCAGTATTTT
CASSPQTTRTDTQYF
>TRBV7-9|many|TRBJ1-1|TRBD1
TGTGCCAGCAGCTTAACAGGGGACACTGAAGCTTTCTTT
CASSLTGDTEAFF
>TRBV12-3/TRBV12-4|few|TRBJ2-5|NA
TGTGCCAGCAGATCGACAGAGGAAGCGTACTTC
CASRSTEEAYF
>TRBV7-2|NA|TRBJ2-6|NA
TGTGCCAGCAGCTTACGATCGGGGAAATCTGGGGCCAACGTCCTGACTTTC
CASSLRSGKSGANVLTF
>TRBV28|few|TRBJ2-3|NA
TGTGCCAGCAGTCCCTACAGGGCAGGCACAGATACGCAGTATTTT
CASSPYRAGTDTQYF
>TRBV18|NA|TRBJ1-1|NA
TGTGCCAGCTCCCTCAACGAAGGGTGGATGAACACTGAAGCTTTCTTT
CASSLNEGWMNTEAFF
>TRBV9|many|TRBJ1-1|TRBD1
TGTGCCAGCAGCGTAGAGGACAGGGGGTGGGACACTGAAGCTTTCTTT
CASSVEDRGWDTEAFF
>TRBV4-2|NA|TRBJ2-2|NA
TGTGCCAGCAGCCAAGGAACCAGCCCTCCTTTAGGGACCGGGGAGCTGTTTTTT
CASSQGTSPPLGTGELFF
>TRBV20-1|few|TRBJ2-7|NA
TGCAGTGCTAGTGCAGGGGCCGGCTCCTACGAGCAGTACTTC
CSASAGAGSYEQYF
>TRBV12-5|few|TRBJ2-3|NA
TGTGCTAGTAAAGGTCGACTTAGCACAGATACGCAGTATTTT
CASKGRLSTDTQYF
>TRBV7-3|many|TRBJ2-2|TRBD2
TGTGCCAGCAGTCCCCTAGCGGGGGGGGCCGGGGAGCTGTTTTTT
CASSPLAGGAGELFF
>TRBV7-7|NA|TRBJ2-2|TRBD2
TGTGCCAGCCGCCGTGGGAGCGGGGGGACCGGGGAGCTGTTTTTT
CASRRGSGGTGELFF
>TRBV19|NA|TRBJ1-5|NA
TGTGCCAGTAGTATAGAAGGGGAGCGCAATCAGCCCCAGCATTTT
CASSIEGERNQPQHF
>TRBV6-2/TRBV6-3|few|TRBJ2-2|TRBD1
TGTGCCAGCCGCTGGGACAGGAACACCGGGGAGCTGTTTTTT
CASRWDRNTGELFF
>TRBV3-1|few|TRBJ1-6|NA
TGTGCCAGCAGCCAGGGAGCCTATAATTCACCCCTCCACTTT
CASSQGAYNSPLHF
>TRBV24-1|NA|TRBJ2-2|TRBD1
TGTGCCACCAGAGGACAGGGGATCACCGGGGAGCTGTTTTTT
CATRGQGITGELFF
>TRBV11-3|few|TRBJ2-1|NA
TGTGCCAGCAGCTTAGGGGGGGCGAACAATGAGCAGTTCTTC
CASSLGGANNEQFF
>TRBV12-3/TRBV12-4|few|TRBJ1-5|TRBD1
TGTGCCAGCAGTAGGGACAGCCACAATCAGCCCCAGCATTTT
CASSRDSHNQPQHF
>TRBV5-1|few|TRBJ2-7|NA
TGCGCCAGCAGCTTGGCTGGCCCGTCGAGGTACGAGCAGTACTTC
CASSLAGPSRYEQYF
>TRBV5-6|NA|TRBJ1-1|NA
TGTGCCAGCAGCTCCATTCCCGGCGCTGAAGCTTTCTTT
CASSSIPGAEAFF
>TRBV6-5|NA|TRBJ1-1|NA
TGTGCCAGCAGTTACTCGAGGGCAGGGACCCTGAACACTGAAGCTTTCTTT
CASSYSRAGTLNTEAFF
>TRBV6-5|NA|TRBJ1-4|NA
TGTGCCAGCAGTGACCCAGGGTCAACTAATGAAAAACTGTTTTTT
CASSDPGSTNEKLFF
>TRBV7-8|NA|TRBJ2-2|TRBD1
TGTGCCAGCAGCTTAGGACAGGGGTACACCGGGGAGCTGTTTTTT
CASSLGQGYTGELFF
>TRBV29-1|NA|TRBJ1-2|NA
TGCAGCGCCCGGGTGGCATCCGCTAACTATGGCTACACCTTC
CSARVASANYGYTF
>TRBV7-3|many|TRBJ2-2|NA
TGTGCCAGCAGCTTAAAGAACACCGGGGAGCTGTTTTTT
CASSLKNTGELFF
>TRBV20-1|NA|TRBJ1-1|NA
TGCAGTGCCCGTAGGCCAGCGAACACTGAAGCTTTCTTT
CSARRPANTEAFF
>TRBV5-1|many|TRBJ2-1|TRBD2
TGCGCCAGCAGGTCTAGCGGGGGGGCCCAGTCCTACAATGAGCAGTTCTTC
CASRSSGGAQSYNEQFF
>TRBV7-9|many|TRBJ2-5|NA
TGTGCCAGCAGCTTAGTCTCCGGGGGACTCGAGACCCAGTACTTC
CASSLVSGGLETQYF
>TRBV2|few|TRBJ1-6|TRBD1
TGTGCCAGCAGGGCGGACAGGGATAATTCACCCCTCCACTTT
CASRADRDNSPLHF
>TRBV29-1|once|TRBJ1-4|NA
TGCAGCGTTGAGGTCAGGACTACAACTAATGAAAAACTGTTTTTT
CSVEVRTTTNEKLFF
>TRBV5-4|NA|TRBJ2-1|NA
TGTGCCAGCAGCTTGGATAGGGGGGCTTTGTACAATGAGCAGTTCTTC
CASSLDRGALYNEQFF
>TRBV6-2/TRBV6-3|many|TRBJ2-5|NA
TGTGCCAGCCGGCTAACGCAAGAGACCCAGTACTTC
CASRLTQETQYF
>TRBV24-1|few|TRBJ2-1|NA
TGTGCCACCAGTAACCGGACGGGGAAGTCCTACAATGAGCAGTTCTTC
CATSNRTGKSYNEQFF
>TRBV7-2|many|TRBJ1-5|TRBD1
TGTGCCAGCAGCCAAAGACAGGGGAATCAGCCCCAGCATTTT
CASSQRQGNQPQHF
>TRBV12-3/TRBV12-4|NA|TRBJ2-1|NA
TGTGCCAGCAGTTTACCCCAGGGTGCGAATGAGCAGTTCTTC
CASSLPQGANEQFF
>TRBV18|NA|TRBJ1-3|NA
TGTGCCAGCTCAACGGGACGCCTGGCTGGAAACACCATATATTTT
CASSTGRLAGNTIYF